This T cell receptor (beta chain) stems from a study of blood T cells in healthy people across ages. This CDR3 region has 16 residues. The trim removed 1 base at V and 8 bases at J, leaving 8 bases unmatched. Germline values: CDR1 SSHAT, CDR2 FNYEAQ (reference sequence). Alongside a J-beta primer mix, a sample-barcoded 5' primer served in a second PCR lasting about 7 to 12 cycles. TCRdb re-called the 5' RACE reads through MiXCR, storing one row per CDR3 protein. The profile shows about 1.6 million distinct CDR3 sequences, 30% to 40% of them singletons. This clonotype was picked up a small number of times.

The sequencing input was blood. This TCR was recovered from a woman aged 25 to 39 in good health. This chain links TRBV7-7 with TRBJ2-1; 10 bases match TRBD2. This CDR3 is CASSLVSSGSSYEQFF. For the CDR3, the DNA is TGTGCCAGCAGCTTAGTATCTAGCGGGAGTAGCTATGAGCAGTTCTTC. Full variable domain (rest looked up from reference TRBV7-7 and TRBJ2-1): GAGVSQSPRYKVTKRGQDVTLRCDPISSHATLYWYQQALGQGPEFLTYFNYEAQPDKSGLPSDRFSAERPEGSISTLTIQRTEQRDSAMYRCASSLVSSGSSYEQFFGPGTRLTVL.